This T cell receptor beta chain was sequenced during a study of blood T cell repertoires in COVID-19. Whole-study context: The origin of the acute and convalescent COVID-19 samples was the United States, Italy and Spain. From T cells, B-cell-depleted T cells, or PBMCs came the material, which was cDNA or gDNA.

Methods used by the authors: Counts of nucleated cells, estimated from reference gene primer amplification, were obtained. Data came from immunoSEQ multiplex PCR; TCRdb stores just in-frame clones and leaves some out. V and J calls and clone size are as listed in that table; D and trimming were resolved from the DNA. Counted here are around 65,000 clones, around four fifths occurring once; the ten biggest clones make up roughly 6.7%. The clonotype comes from a woman aged 45-59 years with active or convalescent COVID-19. Input material: peripheral blood.

The CDR3 here is CASSLVGRRETQYF. The DNA for the CDR3 is TGTGCCAGCAGCTTGGTTGGAAGGAGGGAGACCCAGTACTTC. The chain carries TRBV5-4 and TRBJ2-5; possible D gene TRBD2, 5 bases. Germline CDR1 reads SGHNT; CDR2 reads YYREEE (reference sequence). This CDR3 comprises 14 residues. Trimming removed 0 bases from V and 5 bases from J, with 11 bases in between. Using reference TRBV5-4 and TRBJ2-5 for the parts outside the CDR3, the full variable domain is ETGVTQSPTHLIKTRGQQVTLRCSSQSGHNTVSWYQQALGQGPQFIFQYYREEENGRGNFPPRFSGLQFPNYSSELNVNALELDDSALYLCASSLVGRRETQYFGPGTRLLVL.